This is a list of T cell receptor beta chains from one sample in a study of T-cell reconstitution after alpha-beta-depleted transplantation in children. MiXCR, applied by TCRdb to the PCR reads, yields one record per CDR3 protein. Seen here are approximately 240,000 distinct CDR3 sequences, approximately 9.7% observed once, and the top ten hold roughly 5.1%. The sequences come from PBMCs from the stem cell graft donor, collected from the stem cell graft. These receptors originate from a human donor who donated a stem cell graft to a child with SCID. Both conserved end residues are part of each CDR3. A D gene is named only where the DNA matches it firmly. Clone size is stated in some rows and not others, as once, few, many or a class when expanded.

clone_size	v_call	d_call	j_call	cdr3_aa	cdr3_nt
many	TRBV7-6	TRBD1	TRBJ1-2	CASSLDGTGVYGYTF	TGTGCCAGCAGCTTAGATGGTACAGGGGTCTATGGCTACACCTTC
many	TRBV5-1	-	TRBJ1-6	CASSSQPGDNSPLHF	TGCGCCAGCAGCTCCCAACCAGGCGATAATTCACCCCTCCACTTT
many	TRBV10-3	-	TRBJ2-7	CAISESDGGTYEQYF	TGTGCCATCAGTGAGTCCGACGGCGGGACCTACGAGCAGTACTTC
many	TRBV3-1	-	TRBJ1-6	CASSHAGERWSPLHF	TGTGCCAGCAGCCACGCAGGGGAGCGGTGGTCACCCCTCCACTTT
many	TRBV20-1	-	TRBJ2-7	CSAIGPRGFGEQYF	TGCAGTGCCATCGGCCCTAGGGGCTTCGGCGAGCAGTACTTC
many	TRBV3-1	-	TRBJ1-5	CASSQDAAVWNQPQHF	TGTGCCAGCAGCCAAGATGCGGCGGTGTGGAATCAGCCCCAGCATTTT
-	TRBV7-9	-	TRBJ2-1	CASSLAEAGNEQFF	TGTGCCAGCAGCTTAGCGGAGGCAGGCAATGAGCAGTTCTTC
few	TRBV5-1	TRBD2	TRBJ2-3	CASTSVGADTQYF	TGCGCCAGTACTAGCGTAGGGGCAGATACGCAGTATTTT
many	TRBV20-1	TRBD2	TRBJ2-7	CSVQTSGAYEQYF	TGCAGTGTCCAGACTAGCGGGGCCTACGAGCAGTACTTC
many	TRBV5-1	-	TRBJ2-3	CASSSPDGGQDTQYF	TGCGCCAGCAGCTCCCCTGACGGGGGTCAGGATACGCAGTATTTT
many	TRBV7-2	-	TRBJ1-6	CASSGGLNSPLHF	TGTGCCAGCAGTGGGGGCCTTAATTCACCCCTCCACTTT
many	TRBV5-6	-	TRBJ2-7	CASSLWQSNEQYF	TGTGCCAGCAGCTTGTGGCAGAGTAACGAGCAGTACTTC
many	TRBV7-2	-	TRBJ2-6	CASSLVVGDGANVLTF	TGTGCCAGCAGCTTAGTCGTAGGGGACGGGGCCAACGTCCTGACTTTC
few	TRBV5-1	TRBD1	TRBJ1-2	CASSPGGTGPYGYTF	TGCGCCAGCAGCCCGGGGGGGACAGGGCCCTATGGCTACACCTTC
-	TRBV7-2	TRBD2	TRBJ2-3	CATGGGGDTQYF	TGTGCCACGGGGGGGGGAGGGGATACGCAGTATTTT
many	TRBV5-5	TRBD1	TRBJ1-5	CASRQGEWNQPQHF	TGTGCCAGCAGGCAGGGGGAGTGGAATCAGCCCCAGCATTTT
few	TRBV5-1	-	TRBJ1-1	CASSPLADTEAFF	TGCGCCAGCAGCCCCTTGGCGGACACTGAAGCTTTCTTT
many	TRBV28	-	TRBJ2-5	CASSSIPQTQYF	TGTGCCAGCAGTTCCATCCCCCAGACCCAGTACTTC
few	TRBV7-2	TRBD2	TRBJ2-7	CASSLVGTSGGADEQYF	TGTGCCAGCAGCTTAGTTGGGACTAGCGGGGGGGCCGACGAGCAGTACTTC
many	TRBV5-1	-	TRBJ2-2	CASSLAPQGTGELFF	TGCGCCAGCAGCTTGGCCCCCCAGGGGACCGGGGAGCTGTTTTTT
many	TRBV5-1	TRBD2	TRBJ2-3	CASSPGGLTDTQYF	TGCGCCAGCAGCCCGGGGGGGTTAACAGATACGCAGTATTTT
many	TRBV20-1	TRBD1	TRBJ2-3	CSADRDRAGTDTQYF	TGCAGTGCTGACCGGGACAGGGCTGGCACAGATACGCAGTATTTT
many	TRBV20-1	TRBD2	TRBJ2-1	CSARGELANEQFF	TGCAGTGCTAGAGGGGAACTAGCGAATGAGCAGTTCTTC
many	TRBV20-1	TRBD1	TRBJ1-4	CSARAGTGLNEKLFF	TGCAGTGCTAGAGCCGGGACAGGTCTTAATGAAAAACTGTTTTTT
many	TRBV7-2	-	TRBJ1-4	CASSFGTGAEKLFF	TGTGCCAGCAGCTTTGGAACGGGAGCGGAAAAACTGTTTTTT
many	TRBV12-3/TRBV12-4	TRBD1	TRBJ1-1	CASSLGGQGVRGTEAFF	TGTGCCAGCAGTTTAGGAGGACAGGGCGTGAGGGGCACTGAAGCTTTCTTT
many	TRBV20-1	-	TRBJ2-5	CSAVAGTPYGDQYF	TGCAGTGCCGTTGCCGGGACACCGTACGGGGACCAGTACTTC
-	TRBV5-1	-	TRBJ2-6	CASSLEGLPLLSGANVLTF	TGCGCCAGCAGCTTGGAGGGCCTACCGTTACTCTCTGGGGCCAACGTCCTGACTTTC
once	TRBV7-9	-	TRBJ2-2	CASSLAGHITGELFF	TGTGCCAGCAGCTTAGCCGGACACATCACCGGGGAGCTGTTTTTT
few	TRBV7-3	TRBD2	TRBJ2-3	CASSLRAGGGGTQYF	TGTGCCAGCAGCTTAAGAGCGGGGGGCGGGGGTACGCAGTATTTT
once	TRBV7-2	-	TRBJ2-2	CASSLVVTENTGELFF	TGTGCCAGCAGCTTAGTCGTCACAGAAAACACCGGGGAGCTGTTTTTT